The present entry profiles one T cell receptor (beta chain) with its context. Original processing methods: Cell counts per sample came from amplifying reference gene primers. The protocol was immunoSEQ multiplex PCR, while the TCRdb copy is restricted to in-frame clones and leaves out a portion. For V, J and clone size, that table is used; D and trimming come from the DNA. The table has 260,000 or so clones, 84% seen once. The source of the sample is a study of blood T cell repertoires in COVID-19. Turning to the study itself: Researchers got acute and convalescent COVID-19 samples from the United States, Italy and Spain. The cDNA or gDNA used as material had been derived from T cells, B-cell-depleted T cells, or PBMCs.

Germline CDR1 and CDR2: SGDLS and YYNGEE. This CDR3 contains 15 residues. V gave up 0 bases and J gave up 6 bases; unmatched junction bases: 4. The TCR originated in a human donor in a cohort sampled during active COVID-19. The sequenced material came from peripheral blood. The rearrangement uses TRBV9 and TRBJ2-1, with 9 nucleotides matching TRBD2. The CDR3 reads CASSVDAGGPNEQFF. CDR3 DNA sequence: TGTGCCAGCAGCGTAGATGCGGGAGGGCCCAATGAGCAGTTCTTC.